Shown below are 9 T cell receptor beta chains from a single sample sequenced in a study of blood T cell repertoires in COVID-19. Assay used: immunoSEQ multiplex PCR; TCRdb lists only in-frame clones, some missing. The table records roughly 80,000 clones, roughly 90% of them present only once. The sequenced sample consisted of peripheral blood. Source of these receptors: a man in his 60s with acute or convalescent COVID-19.

The rearrangement joins TRBV19 to TRBJ1-5; TRBD1 agrees at 12 bases. The junction had 4 bases not matched to a gene; V was cut back by 5 bases and J by 5 bases. The CDR3 is 15 residues long. Per the germline V gene, CDR1 is LNHDA and CDR2 is SQIVND (reference sequence). The CDR3 DNA is TGTGCCAGTAGTTCCGGGACAGGGGGCGATCAGCCCCAGCATTTT. Translation: CASSSGTGGDQPQHF.

This clone was found once. The chain links TRBV7-9 to TRBJ2-7; TRBD1 agrees at 9 bases. The CDR3 consists of 14 residues. V trimming: 4 bases; J trimming: 3 bases; junction bases outside the gene matches: 4. The V gene's germline CDR1 is SEHNR and CDR2 FQNEAQ (reference sequence). The CDR3 DNA sequence: TGTGCCAGCAGCTCGGGGGACAGGGACTACGAGCAGTACTTC. Its translation: CASSSGDRDYEQYF.

This chain connects TRBV6-1 to TRBJ2-5; 10 positions match TRBD2. The CDR3 is 18 amino acids. Germline V CDR1 and CDR2: MNHNS, SASEGT. Unmatched junction bases numbered 12, after V lost 1 base and J lost 4 bases. The CDR3 here is CASSEGISTRLAGETQYF. For the CDR3, the DNA is TGTGCCAGCAGTGAAGGGATTAGTACTCGACTAGCGGGAGAGACCCAGTACTTC.

The count of this clone is one. V usage is TRBV5-6 and J usage is TRBJ2-5; 8 bases align to TRBD2. The germline V gene has CDR1 SGHDT and CDR2 YYEEEE. The ends lost 4 bases at V and 6 bases at J; junction bases unmatched: 11. The CDR3 has 15 residues. The CDR3 here is CASSKRAGVWKTQYF. In nucleotides, the CDR3 is TGTGCCAGCAGCAAGCGAGCGGGAGTGTGGAAGACCCAGTACTTC.

The chain combines TRBV7-2 with TRBJ1-5; TRBD1 agrees at 8 bases. The CDR3 is made up of 14 amino acids. The J segment lost 7 bases and the V segment lost 4 bases, leaving 6 bases of the junction unmatched. CDR1 and CDR2 from the germline V gene are SGHTA and FQGNSA. The CDR3 coding sequence is TGTGCCAGCAGCTCGACAGGGGAAGACCAGCCCCAGCATTTT. It encodes CASSSTGEDQPQHF.

Only a few counts were recorded for this clone. The chain recombines TRBV27 with TRBJ2-7; 11 bases align to TRBD2. The V gene end was trimmed by 3 bases and the J gene end by 2 bases; junction bases not matched to a gene: 12. The germline gives CDR1 MNHEY, CDR2 SMNVEV (reference sequence). The CDR3 consists of 18 residues. DNA for the CDR3: TGTGCCAGCAGTTTGACTAGCGGGACCTTTAACCGACCCTACGAGCAGTACTTC. Its protein is CASSLTSGTFNRPYEQYF.

This chain connects TRBV5-1 to TRBJ2-5; 8 nucleotides agree with TRBD2. CDR3 length: 15 residues. In germline, CDR1 is SGHRS, CDR2 YFSETQ. Losses at the gene ends were 1 base for V and 2 bases for J; bases not matched to a gene: 4. The CDR3 sequence is CASSLSGGRQETQYF. DNA for the CDR3: TGCGCCAGCAGCTTGTCGGGGGGGCGGCAAGAGACCCAGTACTTC.

The chain combines TRBV6-5 with TRBJ1-2, with D perhaps TRBD1 (6 bases). The germline CDR1 and CDR2 sequences are MNHEY and SVGAGI. The CDR3 has 12 residues. V lost 5 bases, J lost 13 bases, and 17 bases lay in between. The CDR3 bases are TGTGCCAGCAGTATAGGGTTGGGGGCGCGCACCTTC. It specifies CASSIGLGARTF.

CDR3 in amino acids: CAISESTSTDTQYF. The CDR3 DNA reads TGTGCCATCAGTGAGTCGACAAGCACAGATACGCAGTATTTT. The chain recombines TRBV10-3 with TRBJ2-3, with D uncertain. V lost 0 bases and J 0 bases, leaving 4 bases between the germline ends. Germline CDR1 and CDR2: ENHRY and SYGVKD. CDR3 length: 14 residues.